One sample yielded the 15 T cell receptor beta chains listed below, sequenced in a study of patients with pleural tuberculosis. A single record per CDR3 protein comes from TCRdb applying MiXCR to the reads. The table records around 54,000 distinct CDR3 sequences, 6% to 9.5% of them present only once. Receptor source: a human donor with pleural tuberculosis.

Ten or more counts support this clonotype. V and J are TRBV12-3 or TRBV12-4 and TRBJ1-6, with D unresolved. Trimming left V 5 bases short and J 4 bases short, with 18 bases between. This CDR3 has 17 amino acids. This chain's CDR3 is CASSPGEGVGYNSPLHF. The CDR3 DNA is TGTGCCAGCAGTCCCGGCGAGGGAGTAGGGTATAATTCACCCCTCCACTTT.

This clonotype was recorded at least ten times. V is TRBV12-3 or TRBV12-4 and J is TRBJ2-3; D gene unclear. With 1 base removed from V and 6 bases from J, the gap between germline ends came to 8 bases. The CDR3 has 13 residues. CDR3 sequence (DNA): TGTGCCAGCAGTTTAGGCCAACGGGATACGCAGTATTTT. Protein: CASSLGQRDTQYF.

This clonotype came up many times. This chain uses TRBV2 with TRBJ1-1; 7 bases match TRBD1. Germline CDR1 is SNHLY and CDR2 is FYNNEI. The CDR3 runs to 13 residues. V trimming: 6 bases; J trimming: 6 bases; junction bases outside the gene matches: 7. Written as DNA, the CDR3 is TGTGCCAGCAGGGCGGACAGGACCGCTGAAGCTTTCTTT. Translated, it gives CASRADRTAEAFF.

This clonotype has at least ten counts. This chain links TRBV25-1 with TRBJ2-1; D remains ambiguous. Per the germline V gene, CDR1 is MGHDK and CDR2 is SYGVNS. CDR3 size: 16 residues. Trimming took off 5 bases at V and 0 bases at J, with 14 bases between the two ends. Here the CDR3 reads CASSPLVLSSYNEQFF. In nucleotides, the CDR3 is TGTGCCAGCAGTCCTTTGGTCTTAAGCTCCTACAATGAGCAGTTCTTC. Filled out from reference TRBV25-1 and TRBJ2-1, the complete variable domain reads EADIYQTPRYLVIGTGKKITLECSQTMGHDKMYWYQQDPGMELHLIHYSYGVNSTEKGDLSSESTVSRIRTEHFPLTLESARPSHTSQYLCASSPLVLSSYNEQFFGPGTRLTVL.

This clonotype has a count of ten or more. The chain links TRBV29-1 to TRBJ1-2, with TRBD1 matching over 9 bases. The CDR3 consists of 13 residues. CDR1 and CDR2 (germline): SQVTM, ANQGSEA. Here the CDR3 DNA reads TGCGGTTGCCGGGACAGGGTAGGCTTCGGCTACACCTTC. This translates into CGCRDRVGFGYTF.

This clonotype has a handful of counts. This rearrangement joins TRBV30 to TRBJ1-1; no clear D gene. The ends were cut back, 5 bases at V and 1 base at J, with 8 bases in the middle. The germline V gene encodes CDR1 GTSNPN and CDR2 SVGIG (reference sequence). CDR3 length: 12 amino acids. CDR3 DNA: TGTGCCTGGGGTCCTGGGAACACTGAAGCTTTCTTT. Its protein product is CAWGPGNTEAFF. Variable domain in full (rest from reference TRBV30 and TRBJ1-1): SQTIHQWPATLVQPVGSPLSLECTVEGTSNPNLYWYRQAAGRGLQLLFYSVGIGQISSEVPQNLSASRPQDRQFILSSKKLLLSDSGFYLCAWGPGNTEAFFGQGTRLTVV.

This clonotype was observed a handful of times. A much bigger clone sits one base away, suggesting this may be a read error. The chain recombines TRBV20-1 with TRBJ1-1, with D perhaps TRBD1 (5 bases). The CDR3 covers 11 residues. Per the germline V gene, CDR1 is DFQATT and CDR2 is SNEGSKA (reference sequence). The V and J ends lost 5 bases and 6 bases respectively, with 10 bases between them. CDR3 amino acids: CSAGRGAEAFF. The CDR3 DNA reads TGCAGTGCTGGGAGGGGCGCTGAAGCTTTCTTT.

Many counts were recorded for this clonotype. This chain uses TRBV11-2 with TRBJ2-5, with 8 bases identical to TRBD1. J gave up 5 bases and V 6 bases, and 5 bases lay outside the gene matches. This CDR3 comprises 13 residues. From germline, CDR1 is SGHAT and CDR2 FQNNGV. CDR3 nucleotides: TGTGCCAGCAGGCCAGGGGGCATGGAGACCCAGTACTTC. This sequence encodes CASRPGGMETQYF.

This clonotype showed up just a few times. This sequence joins TRBV4-2 and TRBJ2-7; TRBD2 matches 11 bases. The germline CDR1 and CDR2 sequences are LGHNA and YNFKEQ. This CDR3 spans 16 amino acids. Losses at the gene ends were 1 base for V and 4 bases for J; bases not matched to a gene: 6. CDR3: CASSQGPGTSGYEQYF. The CDR3 coding sequence is TGTGCCAGCAGCCAAGGACCGGGGACTAGCGGTTACGAGCAGTACTTC.

At least ten counts were recorded for this clonotype. This rearrangement joins TRBV2 to TRBJ2-3; TRBD2 might be the D (6 bases). Germline V gene lookup returns CDR1 SNHLY and CDR2 FYNNEI. The CDR3 has 15 residues. The ends were cut back, 3 bases at V and 0 bases at J, with 10 bases in the middle. The DNA of the CDR3 is TGTGCCAGCAGTGAGAGGCGGGACAGCACAGATACGCAGTATTTT. This encodes CASSERRDSTDTQYF.

The V gene is TRBV18, the J gene TRBJ2-1; D possibly corresponds to TRBD1 (5 bases). The CDR3 extends over 15 amino acids. V lost 3 bases to trimming and J lost 2 bases, with 11 bases between them. Germline-derived CDR1 and CDR2 are KGHSH and LQKENI. Written as DNA, the CDR3 is TGTGCCAGCTCACCTAGACAGCCTACCTACAATGAGCAGTTCTTC. Protein sequence: CASSPRQPTYNEQFF.

This clonotype came up many times. The chain links TRBV20-1 to TRBJ1-1; D gene ambiguous. This CDR3 has 15 amino acids. Germline-derived CDR1 and CDR2 are DFQATT and SNEGSKA (reference sequence). Trimming removed 0 bases from V and 3 bases from J, with 14 bases in between. In DNA form, the CDR3 reads TGCAGTGCTAGAGATAACAAGTGGAGGGACACTGAAGCTTTCTTT. Residues: CSARDNKWRDTEAFF.

This clonotype was seen many times. The rearrangement links TRBV19 to TRBJ1-1, with D uncertain. V lost 4 bases and J 6 bases, leaving 12 bases between the germline ends. Germline V gives CDR1 LNHDA, CDR2 SQIVND (reference sequence). The CDR3 runs to 13 residues. CDR3 sequence reads: CASSNRYYAEAFF. CDR3 nucleotides: TGTGCCAGTAGTAACAGATATTACGCTGAAGCTTTCTTT.

This clonotype was picked up many times. V usage is TRBV4-2 and J usage is TRBJ1-6; D is uncertain. CDR3 length: 16 residues. The germline V and J ends were trimmed by 7 bases and 0 bases, with 13 bases remaining between them. Germline V gene data show CDR1 as LGHNA and CDR2 as YNFKEQ. CDR3 sequence (DNA): TGTGCCAGCACCCCGCAGGCCTCCTCCTATAATTCACCCCTCCACTTT. Translated: CASTPQASSYNSPLHF.

This clonotype has a count of ten or more. This chain connects TRBV10-3 to TRBJ2-3; D remains unclear. V lost 3 bases and J 0 bases, leaving 10 bases between the germline ends. This CDR3 comprises 15 residues. Germline loops: CDR1 ENHRY, CDR2 SYGVKD. CDR3 in DNA: TGTGCCATCAGTGAAGCGATGACTAGCACAGATACGCAGTATTTT. This encodes CAISEAMTSTDTQYF.